The 9 T cell receptor beta chains listed next were all sequenced from one sample in a study of T cell changes during pregnancy in multiple sclerosis (dated by TCRdb to between 2018 and 2021). Library generation was performed with the immunoSEQ multiplex PCR assay. TCRdb provides this immuneACCESS table in a form limited to in-frame rearrangements. Some clones are lacking; in checked studies, under half of them reflect an unresolved V gene, and why the rest are absent is not known. Recorded for this sample are tens of thousands of clones; about 92% of them occurred a single time. The ten top clones hold over 2.5% of the sample. This material consisted of peripheral blood, taken in the third trimester of pregnancy. The receptors originated from a female donor in good health, enrolled as a control in a pregnancy study.

V gene TRBV27 combines with J gene TRBJ2-2, with a tentative D call TRBD2 (6 bases). This CDR3 has 15 residues. The V end lost 4 bases, the J end lost 7 bases, and 16 bases lay between the germline ends. Per germline, CDR1 MNHEY and CDR2 SMNVEV (reference sequence). CDR3 sequence (DNA): TGTGCCAGCAGTTCGGTGGGAGTGGGGGGCGGGGAGCTGTTTTTT. This translates into CASSSVGVGGGELFF.

The V and J genes are TRBV28 and TRBJ1-5; a possible D gene is TRBD1 (6 bases). This CDR3 region has 15 residues. Trimming removed 8 bases at V and 9 bases at J, with 23 bases between. The V gene's germline CDR1 is MDHEN and CDR2 SYDVKM. CDR3: CASAAVDSSLRPQHF. The CDR3 nucleotides are TGTGCCAGCGCCGCAGTGGACAGCTCCCTTAGGCCCCAGCATTTT.

V and J are TRBV5-1 and TRBJ2-2; TRBD2 is a possible D gene (6 bases). The CDR3 sequence is 14 residues long. With 7 bases removed from V and 2 bases from J, the gap between germline ends came to 12 bases. Germline CDR1 reads SGHRS; CDR2 reads YFSETQ. For the CDR3, the DNA is TGCGCCAGCCGAGTAACTAGCAACACCGGGGAGCTGTTTTTT. Protein sequence: CASRVTSNTGELFF.

This chain connects TRBV4-1 to TRBJ2-5; D gene unclear. Trimming left V 4 bases short and J 0 bases short, with 12 bases between. Germline V CDR1 and CDR2: MGHRA, YSYEKL. This CDR3 has 15 residues. CDR3 nucleotide sequence: TGCGCCAGCAGCCCAAGCCTCACCTACCAAGAGACCCAGTACTTC. Translating gives CASSPSLTYQETQYF.

This chain links TRBV27 with TRBJ2-7, with 11 nucleotides matching TRBD2. V shed 5 bases, J shed 2 bases, and the junction held 5 bases outside the gene matches. The CDR3 sequence is 15 residues long. CDR1 and CDR2 from the germline V gene are MNHEY and SMNVEV (reference sequence). The CDR3 nucleotides are TGTGCCAGCAGTACCGTAGCGGGGGGGGCCTACGAGCAGTACTTC. Encoded protein: CASSTVAGGAYEQYF.

The chain couples TRBV5-1 to TRBJ2-3; 12 nucleotides agree with TRBD2. V lost 1 base and J lost 4; bases outside the gene matches: 4. Germline lookup yields CDR1 SGHRS and CDR2 YFSETQ. The CDR3 length is 16 residues. The CDR3 region is CASSLSPSGGADTQYF. CDR3 sequence (DNA): TGCGCCAGCAGCTTGAGTCCTAGCGGGGGGGCAGATACGCAGTATTTT.

This chain joins TRBV11-2 and TRBJ1-3; D unclear. V was cut by 1 base and J by 0 bases, with 10 bases left in between. Germline CDR1 SGHAT, CDR2 FQNNGV. The CDR3 extends over 16 amino acids. The CDR3 reads CASSLVPQSSGNTIYF. CDR3 nucleotides: TGTGCCAGCAGCTTAGTCCCACAAAGCTCTGGAAACACCATATATTTT. The full variable domain, rest sourced from reference TRBV11-2 and TRBJ1-3, is EAGVAQSPRYKIIEKRQSVAFWCNPISGHATLYWYQQILGQGPKLLIQFQNNGVVDDSQLPKDRFSAERLKGVDSTLKIQPAKLEDSAVYLCASSLVPQSSGNTIYFGEGSWLTVV.

The CDR3 DNA follows: TGTGCCAGCAGTTCGCACAGGCGACAGGACCAAGAGACCCAGTACTTC. Amino acids: CASSSHRRQDQETQYF. J is TRBJ2-5 and V is TRBV6-5, with D tentatively TRBD1 (6 bases). The V gene's germline CDR1 is MNHEY and CDR2 SVGAGI. The germline V and J ends were trimmed by 4 bases and 0 bases, with 15 bases remaining between them. The length of the CDR3 is 16 residues.

This chain links TRBV10-3 with TRBJ2-7, with TRBD1 identical over 7 bases. Germline V gives CDR1 ENHRY, CDR2 SYGVKD. The CDR3 consists of 14 residues. V gave up 6 bases and J gave up 3 bases; unmatched junction bases: 8. The CDR3 loop is CAIRGDRVNYEQYF. The CDR3 DNA reads as TGTGCCATCAGGGGGGACAGAGTAAACTACGAGCAGTACTTC.